The clone carrying this T cell receptor beta chain was counted a single time. Its antigen is unidentified. PCR was performed using 60 Vbeta and 13 Jbeta primers. Only in-frame clones appear in the TCRdb table, and some are missing; sequencing was by immunoSEQ multiplex PCR. This sample has around 120,000 clones, with around four fifths found just once. The data originate from a study of cytomegalovirus exposure and HLA in healthy donors. General observations from the study: Three chains linked to CMV were shown in vitro to be specific for CMV antigens. There were approximately 150 TCR beta chains listed as cytomegalovirus-associated. HLA allele associations emerged for 15,000 to 20,000 TCR beta sequences in a later analysis, at 0.05 false discovery rate. In an earlier analysis, in 587 donors, most V segments appeared productive either ~90% or ~30% of the time.

Germline CDR1 and CDR2: MNHNY and SVGAGI (reference sequence). The CDR3 consists of 15 residues. V shed 0 bases and J shed 6 bases, with 14 bases lying between them. The source material was PBMCs. This chain joins TRBV6-6 and TRBJ1-2; possibly TRBD1 for D (6 bases). This TCR was sampled from a boy younger than 10 in good health and CMV-seronegative. Here the CDR3 reads CASSYSTGSGHGYTF. CDR3 bases: TGTGCCAGCAGTTACTCGACAGGATCCGGGCATGGCTACACCTTC.